This is a list of T cell receptor beta chains from one sample in a study of blood T cell repertoires in COVID-19. Assay: immunoSEQ multiplex PCR; the TCRdb copy retains only in-frame clones and omits some. Counted here are approximately 220,000 clones, around 84% occurring once; the ten biggest clones make up around 19%. The sequenced sample was PBMCs or T cells enriched from blood (not recorded which). The receptors stem from a man aged 35-49 years who had recovered from COVID-19. The CDR3 runs from the conserved cysteine through the conserved F or W.

>14|TRBV6-4|TRBJ2-1
CANRMRELEYEQFF
>15|TRBV5-1|TRBJ2-3
CASSLAGIHTDTQYF
>13|TRBV2|TRBJ1-1
CASSPGQGLEAFF
>16|TRBV7-3|TRBJ2-1
CASSLTGTGRGNEQFF
>16|TRBV7-9|TRBJ1-2
CASSVGGQGANYGYTF
>16|TRBV7-2|TRBJ2-3
CASSSTGTTSTDTQYF
>14|TRBV6-2/TRBV6-3|TRBJ2-1
CASSHQLVSNEQFF
>15|TRBV13|TRBJ2-7
CASSLGQGGSYEQYF
>14|TRBV19|TRBJ2-7
CASSLTGYSYEQYF
>12|TRBV19|TRBJ2-1
CASSKEGNEQFF
>16|TRBV5-1|TRBJ2-3
CASSLRGAGVGDTQYF
>15|TRBV4-1|TRBJ2-1
CASSQATSNSNEQFF
>13|TRBV7-9|TRBJ2-1
CASQGLQYNEQFF
>16|TRBV6-6|TRBJ2-7
CASSYLASGFPSEQYF
>16|TRBV5-1|TRBJ1-3
CASSLAGPQGGNTIYF
>16|TRBV6-1|TRBJ2-1
CASSEEARLERHEQFF
>15|TRBV27|TRBJ2-1
CASSLFVEDYNEQFF
>13|TRBV28|TRBJ2-7
CASRPNHSNEQYF
>15|TRBV27|TRBJ2-7
CASSWRDRIAYEQYF
>14|TRBV5-1|TRBJ2-1
CASTITSGRFEQFF
>14|TRBV19|TRBJ2-7
CASSSGKPPYEQYF
>14|TRBV5-6|TRBJ1-5
CASSYQAGNQPQHF
>13|TRBV29-1|TRBJ2-7
CSVHSGVGYEQYF
>14|TRBV28|TRBJ2-1
CASSPGTGNNEQFF
>12|TRBV2|TRBJ1-1
CAIVGTGKEAFF
>16|TRBV10-3|TRBJ2-2
CAISEGSGGNTGELFF
>13|TRBV18|TRBJ1-1
CASSPGTEYEAFF
>16|TRBV19|TRBJ2-3
CASSTLAGEGTDTQYF
>16|TRBV5-6|TRBJ1-5
CASSLGGTISNQPQHF
>13|TRBV7-8|TRBJ2-5
CASSSDSQETQYF
>15|TRBV19|TRBJ1-2
CASSIWGPRVYGYTF
>15|TRBV28|TRBJ1-1
CASSLDMRVNTEAFF
>14|TRBV5-5|TRBJ1-1
CASSPGTGNTEAFF
>13|TRBV19|TRBJ2-7
CASSFDRLNEQYF
>16|TRBV27|TRBJ2-5
CASSLREDGIGETQYF
>14|TRBV6-5|TRBJ1-2
CASSYGTGVGGYTF
>14|TRBV7-8|TRBJ2-7
CASSTGQGRHEQYF
>14|TRBV9|TRBJ2-2
CASSGPGDTGELFF
>15|TRBV6-2/TRBV6-3|TRBJ1-2
CASSLSPGRAYGYTF
>15|TRBV19|TRBJ1-2
CASSVGQYLNYGYTF
>14|TRBV5-4|TRBJ1-1
CASSWTGLNTEAFF
>15|TRBV9|TRBJ1-6
CASSVDSGTRSPLHF
>17|TRBV19|TRBJ1-2
CASSIWDRGRKSISYTF
>16|TRBV2|TRBJ2-7
CASSEIRTSGSYEQYF
>14|TRBV5-4|TRBJ2-4
CASSALTRGNIQYF
>16|TRBV5-1|TRBJ1-6
CASRLGATGGNSPLHF
>12|TRBV21-1|TRBJ1-2
CASSKPGCGYTF
>15|TRBV6-5|TRBJ1-2
CASSYATTGGYGYTF
>15|TRBV27|TRBJ1-1
CASSPTGIGLVRAFF
>16|TRBV4-3|TRBJ2-2
CASSARTSGSSGELFF
>16|TRBV18|TRBJ1-1
CASSPLPLTFNTEAFF
>14|TRBV2|TRBJ2-7
CASSEQRTYYEQYF